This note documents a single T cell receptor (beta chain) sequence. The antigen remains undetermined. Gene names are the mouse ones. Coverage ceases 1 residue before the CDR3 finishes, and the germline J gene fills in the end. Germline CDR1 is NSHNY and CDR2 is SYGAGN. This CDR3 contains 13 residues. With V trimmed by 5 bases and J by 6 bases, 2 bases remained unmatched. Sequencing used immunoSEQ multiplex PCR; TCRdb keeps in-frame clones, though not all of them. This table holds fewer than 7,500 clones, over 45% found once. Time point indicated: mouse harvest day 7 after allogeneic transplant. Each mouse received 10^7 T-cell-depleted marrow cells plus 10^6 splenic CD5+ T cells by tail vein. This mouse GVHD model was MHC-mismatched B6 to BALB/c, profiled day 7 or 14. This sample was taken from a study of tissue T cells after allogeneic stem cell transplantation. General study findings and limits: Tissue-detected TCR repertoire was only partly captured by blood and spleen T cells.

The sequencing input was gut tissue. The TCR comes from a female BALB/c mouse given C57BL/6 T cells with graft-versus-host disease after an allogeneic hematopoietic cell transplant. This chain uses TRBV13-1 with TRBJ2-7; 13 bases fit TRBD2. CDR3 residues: CASSGTGGVEQYF. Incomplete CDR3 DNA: TGTGCCAGCAGCGGGACTGGGGGGGTTGAACAGTAC.